This entry features one T cell receptor beta chain sequence. Germline and junction disagree at one end, which may indicate a read error. The sample holds other DNA sequences that translate to the same CDR3. Methods used by the authors: How many nucleated cells were present was estimated from reference gene primer amplification. Measured with immunoSEQ multiplex PCR; TCRdb has only the in-frame clones, and not every one. V, J and clone size are taken as reported in that table, and D and trimming were inferred from the DNA itself. Among under 350,000 clones listed, more than 85% were seen once. This entry belongs to a study of blood T cell repertoires in COVID-19. For the study at large: Acute and convalescent COVID-19 samples came from the United States, Italy and Spain. T cells, B-cell-depleted T cells, or PBMCs supplied cDNA or gDNA.

Germline assignment: CDR1 MNHNS and CDR2 SASEGT. The CDR3 covers 14 residues. The clonotype was recovered from a man in his forties with acute or convalescent COVID-19. The sequenced sample was peripheral blood. The chain joins TRBV6-1 to TRBJ2-3; 8 bases map to TRBD2. CDR3 amino acids: CASSDTSGADTQYF. In DNA form, the CDR3 reads TGTGCCAGTAGTGACACTAGCGGCGCAGATACGCAGTATTTT.